This TCR beta chain appears in the sequencing data of a study of T cells in Graves' hyperthyroidism and ophthalmopathy. From RNA transcripts, TCR beta CDR3 regions were amplified. HTBI primers drove first-round RT-PCR of the TCR CDR3. TCRdb used MiXCR to reprocess the multiplex PCR reads, holding one entry per CDR3 protein. The repertoire consists of roughly 710,000 distinct CDR3 sequences, with about a third occurring once and the leading ten covering 31%. CDR1 MDHEN and CDR2 SYDVKM come from the germline V gene. V lost 2 bases to trimming and J lost 1 base, with 14 bases between them. The CDR3 runs to 16 residues.

The source material was blood. This clonotype was sampled from a woman aged 40-49 years with Graves' hyperthyroidism. The chain couples TRBV28 to TRBJ1-1; D ambiguous. CDR3 bases: TGTGCCAGCAGTTTAGCCCGGTGGTTCCCGAACACTGAAGCTTTCTTT. It specifies CASSLARWFPNTEAFF.